The 8 T cell receptor beta chains given below trace back to one sample, sequenced in a study of shared clonotypes between healthy human individuals. The assay was immunoSEQ multiplex PCR, and TCRdb's table has in-frame clones only and misses some. The sample lists 2,100,000 or so clones, 90% to 97% occurring once. The sequenced sample was naive CD4+ T cells sorted from blood. Subset meaning: CD45RA+ positively selected. Receptor source: a man aged 18 to 30 in good health.

The chain employs TRBV2 and TRBJ2-2, with a tentative D call TRBD1 (6 bases). V gave up 5 bases and J gave up 3 bases, with 13 bases separating them. This CDR3 comprises 15 residues. The V gene's germline CDR1 is SNHLY and CDR2 FYNNEI. CDR3 residues: CASSSGKGDTGELFF. CDR3 DNA: TGTGCCAGCAGTTCAGGGAAGGGGGACACCGGGGAGCTGTTTTTT.

This clone was counted between two and nine times. In nucleotides, the CDR3 is TGTGCCAGCAGTTTATGGAACGAGCAGTACTTC. Amino acid sequence: CASSLWNEQYF. The rearrangement uses TRBV28 and TRBJ2-7, with D unclear. CDR3 length: 11 amino acids. Germline CDR1 MDHEN, CDR2 SYDVKM. The ends were cut back, 0 bases at V and 5 bases at J, with 2 bases in the middle. Combining the CDR3 with reference TRBV28 and TRBJ2-7 gives the whole variable domain DVKVTQSSRYLVKRTGEKVFLECVQDMDHENMFWYRQDPGLGLRLIYFSYDVKMKEKGDIPEGYSVSREKKERFSLILESASTNQTSMYLCASSLWNEQYFGPGTRLTVT.

J is TRBJ2-3 and V is TRBV13; D gene uncertain. CDR3 length: 14 amino acids. CDR1 PRHDT and CDR2 FYEKMQ come from the germline V gene (reference sequence). V lost 3 bases, J lost 0 bases, and 7 bases lay in between. DNA of the CDR3: TGTGCCAGCAGCTTGTTCTCTAGCACAGATACGCAGTATTTT. It yields the protein CASSLFSSTDTQYF. The complete variable domain, with remaining parts taken from reference TRBV13 and TRBJ2-3, reads AAGVIQSPRHLIKEKRETATLKCYPIPRHDTVYWYQQGPGQDPQFLISFYEKMQSDKGSIPDRFSAQQFSDYHSELNMSSLELGDSALYFCASSLFSSTDTQYFGPGTRLTVL.

With regard to this clone: One junction end does not reproduce the germline sequence, and a read error may be involved. The same CDR3 can be traced to other DNA sequences in this sample. The V gene is TRBV18, the J gene TRBJ2-6; 8 bases align to TRBD1. The CDR3 length is 15 residues. In germline, CDR1 is KGHSH, CDR2 LQKENI. The CDR3 DNA reads as TGTGCCAGCTCTCCACAGGGGGCTGGGGCCAACGTCCTGACTTTC. Translating gives CASSPQGAGANVLTF.

The chain carries TRBV5-1 and TRBJ2-5, with D unclear. This CDR3 is built from 15 residues. Deletions cut 2 bases from V and 5 bases from J, with 16 bases between. The V gene's germline CDR1 is SGHRS and CDR2 YFSETQ. In DNA form, the CDR3 reads TGCGCCAGCAGCTTAAACCCGGTACAGACGGAGACCCAGTACTTC. Amino acid sequence: CASSLNPVQTETQYF.

With regard to this clone: The sample holds other DNA sequences that translate to the same CDR3. V usage is TRBV30 and J usage is TRBJ2-2, with TRBD1 matching 9 bases. Germline-derived CDR1 and CDR2 are GTSNPN and SVGIG (reference sequence). This CDR3 spans 13 amino acids. J lost 4 bases, V lost 3 bases, and 0 bases had no gene match. This CDR3 reads CAWRTGGTGELFF. The CDR3 DNA sequence: TGTGCCTGGAGGACAGGGGGCACCGGGGAGCTGTTTTTT.

The chain carries TRBV7-2 and TRBJ1-5; D not resolved. From germline, CDR1 is SGHTA and CDR2 FQGNSA. There are 15 residues in the CDR3. Trimming took off 1 base at V and 1 base at J, with 8 bases between the two ends. The CDR3 reads CASSLVASSNQPQHF. The DNA for the CDR3 is TGTGCCAGCAGCTTAGTTGCCTCGAGCAATCAGCCCCAGCATTTT.

This chain links TRBV2 with TRBJ2-1; tentatively, D is TRBD2 (6 bases). V lost 2 bases and J lost 2, with 13 bases in between. The CDR3 runs to 16 residues. CDR1 SNHLY and CDR2 FYNNEI come from the germline V gene. The CDR3 loop is CASSEMRGRPYNEQFF. Written as DNA, the CDR3 is TGTGCCAGCAGTGAAATGCGGGGCCGCCCCTACAATGAGCAGTTCTTC.